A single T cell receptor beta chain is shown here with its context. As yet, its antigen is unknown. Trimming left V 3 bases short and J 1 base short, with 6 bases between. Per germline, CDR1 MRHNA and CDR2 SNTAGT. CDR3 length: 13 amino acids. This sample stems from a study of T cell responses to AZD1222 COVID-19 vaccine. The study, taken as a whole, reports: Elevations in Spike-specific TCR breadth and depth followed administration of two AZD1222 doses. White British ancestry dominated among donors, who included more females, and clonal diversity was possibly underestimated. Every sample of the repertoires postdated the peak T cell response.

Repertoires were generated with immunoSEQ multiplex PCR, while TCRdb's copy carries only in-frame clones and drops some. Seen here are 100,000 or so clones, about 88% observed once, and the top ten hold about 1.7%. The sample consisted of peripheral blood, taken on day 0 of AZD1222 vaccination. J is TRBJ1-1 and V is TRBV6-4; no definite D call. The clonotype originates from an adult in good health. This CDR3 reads CASSETPNTEAFF. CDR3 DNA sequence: TGTGCCAGCAGTGAGACACCGAACACTGAAGCTTTCTTT.